Here is one T cell receptor (beta chain) with its context. The antigen remains unidentified. This sample was included in a study of human T cells and chemical hapten exposure. Notes on the study in general: Healthy individuals' immune responses may differ from those of donors, who had alopecia. Expanded TCRs produced significantly more large CDR3 similarity clusters than controls did. More PT1 expanded TCRs went with higher patch test scores.

Unique molecular identifiers were attached to individual cDNA molecules within the library. TCRdb re-analysed the RACE reads in MiXCR, keeping a single row per CDR3 protein. The data hold around 200,000 distinct CDR3 sequences, with 20% to 25% observed a single time. Stated time point: patch test 3, about 24 weeks after DPC sensitization. Treatment given: therapeutic diphenylcyclopropenone sensitization with weekly scalp DPC. V lost 3 bases, J lost 0 bases, and 15 bases lay in between. CDR1 and CDR2 (germline): ENHRY, SYGVKD. This CDR3 has 16 amino acids. This sequence was found in a woman between 35 and 50 years old with alopecia areata. Some clones in this sample may be carry-over from other donors' samples. The chain carries TRBV10-3 and TRBJ2-7; D is uncertain. Sequenced here: whole blood, sampled in connection with sensitization to the hapten diphenylcyclopropenone (DPC). The CDR3 nucleotides read TGTGCCATCAGTGACTTCTCGTTGGGTAGCTCCTACGAGCAGTACTTC. It specifies CAISDFSLGSSYEQYF.